A single sample gave rise to the 13 T cell receptor beta chains below, sequenced in a study of T cell responses to AZD1222 COVID-19 vaccine. TCRdb keeps only in-frame clones here, not all; method: immunoSEQ multiplex PCR. The data hold approximately 110,000 clones, with 80% to 90% observed a single time. Material: peripheral blood, obtained on day 0 of AZD1222 vaccination. The receptors derive from an adult in good health.

The chain combines TRBV9 with TRBJ2-5; either TRBD1 or TRBD2 may supply D (5 bases each). In germline, CDR1 is SGDLS, CDR2 YYNGEE. V was cut by 5 bases and J by 5 bases, with 22 bases left in between. CDR3 length: 16 amino acids. For the CDR3, the DNA is TGTGCCAGCAGTGGGGGTCAAGCAACGGGGTTGGAGACCCAGTACTTC. Its protein product is CASSGGQATGLETQYF.

The chain carries TRBV6-6 and TRBJ1-1; D gene uncertain. The CDR3 is 17 residues long. The V end lost 5 bases, the J end lost 3 bases, and 22 bases lay between the germline ends. Germline lookup yields CDR1 MNHNY and CDR2 SVGAGI (reference sequence). CDR3 coding DNA: TGTGCCAGCAGTCAACCTCCGACGCGGAGAGGTTACACTGAAGCTTTCTTT. This translates into CASSQPPTRRGYTEAFF.

The chain has TRBV18 and TRBJ1-3, with D perhaps TRBD1 (5 bases). This CDR3 has 17 amino acids. Per the germline V gene, CDR1 is KGHSH and CDR2 is LQKENI. The germline V and J ends were trimmed by 5 bases and 4 bases, with 21 bases remaining between them. Here the CDR3 reads CASSEKPAVGAGNTIYF. Here the CDR3 DNA reads TGTGCCAGCTCAGAAAAGCCCGCCGTTGGGGCAGGAAACACCATATATTTT.

The chain is built from TRBV30 and TRBJ2-3, with D possibly matching TRBD2 (6 bases). The CDR3 consists of 14 residues. CDR1 GTSNPN and CDR2 SVGIG come from the germline V gene (reference sequence). The germline V and J ends were trimmed by 5 bases and 2 bases, with 14 bases remaining between them. The DNA of the CDR3 is TGTGCCTGGTCTTGGGGGGTAGACACAGATACGCAGTATTTT. It encodes CAWSWGVDTDTQYF. Full variable domain (outside the CDR3, taken from reference TRBV30 and TRBJ2-3): SQTIHQWPATLVQPVGSPLSLECTVEGTSNPNLYWYRQAAGRGLQLLFYSVGIGQISSEVPQNLSASRPQDRQFILSSKKLLLSDSGFYLCAWSWGVDTDTQYFGPGTRLTVL.

This clone showed up just a few times. This chain connects TRBV5-4 to TRBJ1-5; TRBD1 aligns across 7 bases. The CDR3 extends over 13 amino acids. The V segment lost 2 bases and the J segment 7 bases; nucleotides outside the gene matches: 3. Germline-derived CDR1 and CDR2 are SGHNT and YYREEE (reference sequence). CDR3: CASSLQGRQPQHF. The CDR3 DNA follows: TGTGCCAGCAGCTTACAGGGGAGGCAGCCCCAGCATTTT.

This chain uses TRBV6-5 with TRBJ1-4; D remains unclear. V gave up 6 bases and J gave up 6 bases, with 17 bases separating them. The CDR3 is 15 amino acids. Germline values: CDR1 MNHEY, CDR2 SVGAGI. The CDR3 coding sequence is TGTGCCAGCAGGAGTTGGCAGGCGGGAGATGAAAAACTGTTTTTT. This codes for CASRSWQAGDEKLFF.

The chain joins TRBV12-3 or TRBV12-4 to TRBJ1-2; D may be TRBD1 (5 bases). Trimming removed 3 bases at V and 5 bases at J, with 7 bases between. This CDR3 comprises 12 residues. CDR3 sequence: CASSFGGYGYTF. CDR3 sequence (DNA): TGTGCCAGCAGTTTCGGGGGGTATGGCTACACCTTC.

The V call is TRBV10-3, the J call TRBJ1-2; 7 bases align to TRBD1. The CDR3 runs to 14 residues. The J segment lost 8 bases and the V segment lost 4 bases, leaving 10 bases of the junction unmatched. Germline V gives CDR1 ENHRY, CDR2 SYGVKD. CDR3 nucleotide sequence: TGTGCCATCAGTGGTCAACAGGGGTTACACGGCTACACCTTC. This sequence encodes CAISGQQGLHGYTF.

The rearrangement joins TRBV9 to TRBJ2-3; 8 bases are a match to TRBD2. With 5 bases clipped from V and 5 bases from J, the junction kept 4 bases outside the gene matches. This CDR3 has 13 residues. Germline V CDR1 and CDR2: SGDLS, YYNGEE. This CDR3 is CASSGGGKDTQYF. DNA of the CDR3: TGTGCCAGCAGTGGCGGGGGGAAAGATACGCAGTATTTT.

V gene TRBV14 combines with J gene TRBJ1-6; D is undetermined. From germline, CDR1 is SGHDN and CDR2 FVKESK. The CDR3 runs 16 residues. Trimming pared 4 bases from V and 11 bases from J, leaving 21 bases between. The CDR3 region is CASSPILRTGSAPLHF. In DNA form, the CDR3 reads TGTGCCAGCAGCCCCATACTACGGACTGGGAGTGCACCCCTCCACTTT. The whole variable domain, filled in from reference TRBV14 and TRBJ1-6, reads EAGVTQFPSHSVIEKGQTVTLRCDPISGHDNLYWYRRVMGKEIKFLLHFVKESKQDESGMPNNRFLAERTGGTYSTLKVQPAELEDSGVYFCASSPILRTGSAPLHFGNGTRLTVT.

The chain is built from TRBV29-1 and TRBJ1-1; D uncertain. Trimming removed 3 bases at V and 8 bases at J, with 19 bases between. Per the germline V gene, CDR1 is SQVTM and CDR2 is ANQGSEA. The CDR3 length is 14 residues. This CDR3 is CSVDWAWRVPEAFF. The CDR3 DNA follows: TGCAGCGTTGATTGGGCGTGGAGGGTTCCCGAAGCTTTCTTT.

The chain employs TRBV5-1 and TRBJ2-1; 7 bases are a match to TRBD2. CDR3 length: 14 amino acids. Germline trimming cut 6 bases from V and 9 bases from J; bases unmatched to any gene: 12. The germline gives CDR1 SGHRS, CDR2 YFSETQ. CDR3 region: CASITGGGRGEQFF. The CDR3 DNA follows: TGCGCCAGCATCACTGGCGGGGGACGCGGTGAGCAGTTCTTC.

This clone was observed once. This sequence joins TRBV10-3 and TRBJ2-7; 7 positions match TRBD1. Germline V gene data show CDR1 as ENHRY and CDR2 as SYGVKD. The CDR3 is 15 residues long. Trimming at V came to 6 bases and at J to 0 bases, leaving 8 bases not matched to a gene. Written as DNA, the CDR3 is TGTGCCATCAGGGACCGGGACAGTTCCTCCTACGAGCAGTACTTC. Translation gives CAIRDRDSSSYEQYF.